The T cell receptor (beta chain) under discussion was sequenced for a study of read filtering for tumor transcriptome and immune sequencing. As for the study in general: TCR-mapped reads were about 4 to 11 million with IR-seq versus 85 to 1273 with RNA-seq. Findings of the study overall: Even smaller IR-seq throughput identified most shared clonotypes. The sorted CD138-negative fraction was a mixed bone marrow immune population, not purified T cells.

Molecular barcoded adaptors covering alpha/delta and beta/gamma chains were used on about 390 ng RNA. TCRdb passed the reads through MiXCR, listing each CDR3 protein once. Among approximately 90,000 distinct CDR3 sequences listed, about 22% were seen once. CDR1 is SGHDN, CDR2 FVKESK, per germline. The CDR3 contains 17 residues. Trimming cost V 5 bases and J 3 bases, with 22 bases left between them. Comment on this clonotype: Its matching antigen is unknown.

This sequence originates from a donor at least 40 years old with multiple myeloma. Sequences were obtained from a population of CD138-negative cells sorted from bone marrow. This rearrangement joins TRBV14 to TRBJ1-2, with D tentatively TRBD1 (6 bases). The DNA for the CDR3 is TGTGCCAGCAGCGGGGGCGACTTCTCGGGCAGGCACTATGGCTACACCTTC. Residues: CASSGGDFSGRHYGYTF.